The 30 T cell receptor beta chains below were found in one sample sequenced in a study of regulatory T cells in long-lasting Graves disease. Library construction for TCR beta used iRepertoire HTBI primers and Arm-PCR of CDR3 regions. TCRdb ran MiXCR on the multiplex PCR reads and lists one entry per CDR3 protein. This sample has roughly 520,000 distinct CDR3 sequences, with about 12% found just once. Specified time point: newly diagnosed GD, antithyroid drugs for less than 3 months. PBMC-extracted RNA yielded the TCR library. The sample was also linked to a second study, of T cells in Graves' hyperthyroidism and ophthalmopathy.

Sample: peripheral blood mononuclear cells (PBMCs), taken at new diagnosis, from a patient treated with antithyroid drugs. The source of these receptors is a woman aged 30 to 39 with Graves disease.

Points on this clonotype: Being one base from a much bigger clone, this may be a read error. This chain links TRBV11-2 with TRBJ2-2; tentative D call: TRBD1 (7 bases). The V and J ends lost 4 bases and 5 bases respectively, with 20 bases between them. CDR3 length: 17 amino acids. CDR1 is SGHAT, CDR2 FQNNGV, per germline. CDR3 in amino acids: CASSSRTGAGGTGELFF. CDR3 sequence (DNA): TGTGCCAGCAGCTCCCGAACCGGGGCAGGGGGGACCGGGGAGCTGTTTTTT.

The sample holds a few counts of this clonotype. This may stem from a read error, because a much larger clone lies one nucleotide away. The J gene is TRBJ1-4, the V gene TRBV28; the D gene is possibly TRBD1 (5 bases). The CDR3 has 14 amino acids. The germline V gene has CDR1 MDHEN and CDR2 SYDVKM. The CDR3 is CASSSGGRVERLFF. In nucleotides, the CDR3 is TGTGCCAGCAGTTCCGGGGGTAGGGTGGAAAGACTGTTTTTT. Supplemented by reference TRBV28 and TRBJ1-4, the full variable domain reads DVKVTQSSRYLVKRTGEKVFLECVQDMDHENMFWYRQDPGLGLRLIYFSYDVKMKEKGDIPEGYSVSREKKERFSLILESASTNQTSMYLCASSSGGRVERLFFGSGTQLSVL.

This clonotype was recorded many times. This rearrangement joins TRBV11-2 to TRBJ2-7; D gene uncertain. V lost 1 base and J 2 bases, leaving 12 bases between the germline ends. CDR1 and CDR2 (germline): SGHAT, FQNNGV. The length of the CDR3 is 15 residues. CDR3 residues: CASSLVTTLPYEQYF. Written as DNA, the CDR3 is TGTGCCAGCAGCTTAGTAACCACCCTCCCCTACGAGCAGTACTTC.

This clonotype was recorded only once. This may come from a read error, since a much larger clone is one base off. The V and J genes are TRBV7-2 and TRBJ2-2; TRBD2 matches 8 bases. CDR1 is SGHTA and CDR2 is FQGNSA in the germline V gene. This CDR3 comprises 15 residues. The CDR3 DNA is TGTGCCAGTCTCTTAGCGGGATTTAACACCGGGGAGCTGTATTTT. Its translation is CASLLAGFNTGELYF.

This clonotype was detected many times. The gene calls are TRBV7-9 and TRBJ1-3, with TRBD1 identical over 12 bases. V trimming: 5 bases; J trimming: 0 bases; junction bases outside the gene matches: 14. Germline V gives CDR1 SEHNR, CDR2 FQNEAQ (reference sequence). The CDR3 sequence is 20 residues long. CDR3 coding DNA: TGTGCCAGCAGCGCACGCGGACCCCAGGGACAGGGGGCCTCTGGAAACACCATATATTTT. Translation: CASSARGPQGQGASGNTIYF.

This clonotype was detected only a few times. The chain employs TRBV19 and TRBJ1-5; no firm D call. CDR1 is LNHDA, CDR2 SQIVND, per germline (reference sequence). V gave up 3 bases and J gave up 0 bases, with 9 bases separating them. This CDR3 comprises 15 residues. The CDR3 DNA is TGTGCCAGTAGTATTTCGGACGTTAGCAATCAGCCCCAGCATTTT. As protein: CASSISDVSNQPQHF. The full variable domain, rest sourced from reference TRBV19 and TRBJ1-5, is DGGITQSPKYLFRKEGQNVTLSCEQNLNHDAMYWYRQDPGQGLRLIYYSQIVNDFQKGDIAEGYSVSREKKESFPLTVTSAQKNPTAFYLCASSISDVSNQPQHFGDGTRLSIL.

A few counts support this clonotype. The chain joins TRBV28 to TRBJ2-3, with D unclear. Trimming left V 2 bases short and J 1 base short, with 7 bases between. The germline V gene encodes CDR1 MDHEN and CDR2 SYDVKM. CDR3 size: 14 residues. The chain's CDR3 is CASSLISGTDTQYF. The CDR3, as DNA: TGTGCCAGCAGTTTAATCAGCGGCACAGATACGCAGTATTTT.

The chain uses TRBV2 and TRBJ2-1, with 7 positions matching TRBD2. CDR1 SNHLY and CDR2 FYNNEI come from the germline V gene. The CDR3 extends over 14 amino acids. V was clipped by 7 bases and J by 5 bases; unmatched bases: 8. CDR3 sequence (DNA): TGTGCCAGCACCCAACCGGGAGGAGACAATGAGCAGTTCTTC. This encodes CASTQPGGDNEQFF.

This clonotype appeared many times. The chain has TRBV6-5 and TRBJ1-5; D perhaps matches TRBD1 (5 bases). The CDR3 is 15 amino acids. V was shortened by 0 bases and J by 7 bases, with 13 bases between the two germline ends. The germline V gene encodes CDR1 MNHEY and CDR2 SVGAGI. CDR3 protein: CASSYSTQGGQPQHF. The CDR3 nucleotides read TGTGCCAGCAGTTACTCGACCCAGGGAGGACAGCCCCAGCATTTT.

This clonotype was observed at least ten times. V gene TRBV24-1 combines with J gene TRBJ2-3; TRBD1 or TRBD2 may be the D gene (5 bases each). V dropped 6 bases and J dropped 0 bases, with 6 bases sitting between them. CDR1 and CDR2 (germline): KGHDR, SFDVKD. This CDR3 comprises 13 residues. The CDR3 protein is CATSRDSTDTQYF. CDR3 DNA: TGTGCCACCAGTCGGGACAGCACAGATACGCAGTATTTT.

The chain is built from TRBV7-9 and TRBJ2-5; 12 nucleotides line up with TRBD2. The J segment lost 3 bases and the V segment lost 4 bases, leaving 9 bases of the junction unmatched. Germline-derived CDR1 and CDR2 are SEHNR and FQNEAQ (reference sequence). The CDR3 contains 17 residues. The CDR3 is CASSSQNLAGGKETQYF. The CDR3 region has the DNA TGTGCCAGCAGCTCACAAAACCTAGCGGGAGGGAAAGAGACCCAGTACTTC.

In this sample, this clonotype turned up many times. This chain connects TRBV20-1 to TRBJ2-7; 11 nucleotides agree with TRBD1. The germline CDR1 and CDR2 sequences are DFQATT and SNEGSKA (reference sequence). The V and J ends lost 0 bases and 1 base, in that order; junction bases with no gene match: 2. The length of the CDR3 is 15 residues. CDR3 in DNA: TGCAGTGCTAGAGATGGGACAGGGGGGTCCTACGAGCAGTACTTC. It codes for CSARDGTGGSYEQYF.

V and J are TRBV9 and TRBJ2-3; D unresolved. Trimming left V 0 bases short and J 0 bases short, with 17 bases between. The CDR3 contains 18 residues. Per germline, CDR1 SGDLS and CDR2 YYNGEE. The CDR3 DNA reads as TGTGCCAGCAGCGTAGCAGACATACCGAACCATAGCACAGATACGCAGTATTTT. Translation gives CASSVADIPNHSTDTQYF.

This clonotype was counted only a few times. The CDR3 does not end in the conserved phenylalanine or tryptophan, so this is likely a read error. V usage is TRBV11-1 and J usage is TRBJ2-7, with a possible D match to TRBD2 (5 bases). Germline V gene sequence: CDR1 SGHAT, CDR2 FQDESV (reference sequence). The V end was cut by 4 bases, the J end by 4 bases, with 17 bases between. This CDR3 has 15 amino acids. CDR3: CASSSVLAASYEQYL. CDR3 sequence (DNA): TGTGCCAGCAGCTCAGTGCTAGCCGCATCTTACGAGCAGTACCTC.

This clonotype has a count of ten or more. The chain couples TRBV15 to TRBJ2-1; D is ambiguous. Germline V CDR1 and CDR2: LNHNV, YYDKDF (reference sequence). V was clipped by 1 base and J by 13 bases, with 8 bases between them. The CDR3 has 11 amino acids. CDR3 protein: CATSRAQLQFF. The CDR3 DNA follows: TGTGCCACCAGCAGAGCCCAACTCCAGTTCTTC.

This clonotype was detected ten times or more. The V call is TRBV15, the J call TRBJ1-2; D call uncertain. Germline V gene sequence: CDR1 LNHNV, CDR2 YYDKDF (reference sequence). V dropped 1 base and J dropped 0 bases, with 12 bases sitting between them. This CDR3 has 16 amino acids. CDR3 DNA sequence: TGTGCCACCAGCAGAGGTCTGGGCCAAGCTAACTATGGCTACACCTTC. Residues: CATSRGLGQANYGYTF.

Only a few counts were recorded for this clonotype. The chain carries TRBV7-9 and TRBJ2-3; D gene ambiguous. This CDR3 spans 17 amino acids. Trimming removed 3 bases from V and 4 bases from J, with 20 bases in between. Germline V gene sequence: CDR1 SEHNR, CDR2 FQNEAQ (reference sequence). The CDR3 nucleotides are TGTGCCAGCAGCTTTAACAATAGGCTAGGCACTTCAGATACGCAGTATTTT. It encodes CASSFNNRLGTSDTQYF.

This clonotype was counted many times. The CDR3 DNA follows: TGTGCCAGCAGTTTTCGGAAAGCAGGGGCCCACTTT. This translates into CASSFRKAGAHF. The chain carries TRBV28 and TRBJ1-6; perhaps TRBD1 as D (6 bases). The CDR3 sequence is 12 residues long. Trimming removed 3 bases from V and 18 bases from J, with 15 bases in between. Per the germline V gene, CDR1 is MDHEN and CDR2 is SYDVKM.

Notes on this clonotype: A much larger clone sits a single nucleotide away, making a read error possible. V and J are TRBV5-6 and TRBJ1-1; the D is unclear. The V and J ends lost 0 bases and 2 bases respectively, with 5 bases between them. CDR3 length: 13 residues. Germline assignment: CDR1 SGHDT and CDR2 YYEEEE. The CDR3 here is CASSLGDNTEAFF. In DNA, the CDR3 is TGTGCCAGCAGCTTGGGAGATAACACTGAAGCTTTCTTT.

This clonotype was found many times. The CDR3 bases are TGCAGCGTTTCCGGACAGGGGTATACTGAAGCTTTCTTT. This sequence encodes CSVSGQGYTEAFF. The rearrangement joins TRBV29-1 to TRBJ1-1; 9 nucleotides align to TRBD1. J lost 5 bases, V lost 5 bases, and 6 bases had no gene match. The CDR3 is made up of 13 amino acids. Germline V gene data show CDR1 as SQVTM and CDR2 as ANQGSEA.

This clonotype showed up many times. V is TRBV2 and J is TRBJ2-7; 12 positions agree with TRBD2. V lost 4 bases to trimming and J lost 2 bases; unmatched junction nucleotides: 3. The CDR3 totals 15 residues. Germline CDR1 and CDR2: SNHLY and FYNNEI. This chain's CDR3 is CASSALAGGAYEQYF. The CDR3 DNA follows: TGTGCCAGCAGTGCACTAGCGGGAGGCGCCTACGAGCAGTACTTC.

The sample holds a few counts of this clonotype. The chain recombines TRBV20-1 with TRBJ2-7; D tentatively reads TRBD1 or TRBD2 (5 bases each). Germline lookup yields CDR1 DFQATT and CDR2 SNEGSKA (reference sequence). Trimming shortened V by 3 bases and J by 3 bases, and 15 bases separated the two germline ends. The CDR3 extends over 14 amino acids. The CDR3 region has the DNA TGCAGTGCTAGCGGAAGGGACCGTTTCTACGAGCAGTACTTC. Encoded protein: CSASGRDRFYEQYF.

There are many counts of this clonotype. The chain combines TRBV20-1 with TRBJ1-3, with no clear D. Per the germline V gene, CDR1 is DFQATT and CDR2 is SNEGSKA (reference sequence). The V end was cut by 3 bases, the J end by 3 bases, with 9 bases between. The CDR3 contains 13 residues. The CDR3 sequence: CSASRPDGNTIYF. For the CDR3, the DNA is TGCAGTGCTAGCCGTCCTGATGGAAACACCATATATTTT.

This clonotype came up many times. This chain connects TRBV6-2 or TRBV6-3 to TRBJ1-2; 10 bases map to TRBD1. The V gene's germline CDR1 is MNHEY and CDR2 SVGEGT. The CDR3 extends over 15 amino acids. Losses at the gene ends were 1 base for V and 6 bases for J; bases not matched to a gene: 5. The CDR3 DNA sequence: TGTGCCAGCAGTTACTTGACAGGGGGCATACATGGCTACACCTTC. Translated: CASSYLTGGIHGYTF.

This chain links TRBV18 with TRBJ1-1; D not resolved. Trimming removed 3 bases from V and 5 bases from J, with 16 bases in between. CDR3 length: 15 amino acids. Germline V gene data show CDR1 as KGHSH and CDR2 as LQKENI. CDR3 protein: CASSPGLSRGTEAFF. CDR3 nucleotide sequence: TGTGCCAGCTCACCCGGGCTGTCGCGTGGGACTGAAGCTTTCTTT.

In this sample, this clonotype turned up many times. The CDR3 loop reads CASSVGDLSTQYF. The CDR3 bases are TGTGCCAGCAGCGTAGGGGACCTTAGTACGCAGTATTTT. V is TRBV9 and J is TRBJ2-3, with D tentatively TRBD1 or TRBD2 (5 bases each). V was trimmed by 0 bases and J by 8 bases, leaving 10 bases between them. The CDR3 spans 13 residues. Germline V gene sequence: CDR1 SGDLS, CDR2 YYNGEE.

The chain is built from TRBV20-1 and TRBJ1-1; D might be TRBD1 (6 bases). Trimming took 3 bases from V and 4 from J, leaving 18 bases between them. Germline V gene lookup returns CDR1 DFQATT and CDR2 SNEGSKA (reference sequence). The CDR3 is 15 residues long. The CDR3 bases are TGCAGTGCTAGGTCGGCCAGGGGATTCGGCACTGAAGCTTTCTTT. As protein: CSARSARGFGTEAFF.

Concerning this clonotype itself: At one of its ends the junction is not consistent with the germline gene, which may arise from a read error. CDR3 coding DNA: TGCGCCAGCAGCCCGGTGGGTGTGACCAAAAACATTGAGTACTTC. It translates to CASSPVGVTKNIEYF. The chain is built from TRBV5-1 and TRBJ2-4; D is unclear. CDR3 length equals 15 residues. Germline CDR1 reads SGHRS; CDR2 reads YFSETQ.

V and J are TRBV7-9 and TRBJ1-5, with D tentatively TRBD1 (5 bases). V lost 5 bases and J 5 bases, leaving 13 bases between the germline ends. This CDR3 is 14 amino acids long. Germline V lookup: CDR1 SEHNR, CDR2 FQNEAQ (reference sequence). CDR3 residues: CASSHGGVDQPQHF. CDR3 in DNA: TGTGCCAGCAGCCACGGGGGGGTAGATCAGCCCCAGCATTTT. Variable domain in full (rest from reference TRBV7-9 and TRBJ1-5): DTGVSQNPRHKITKRGQNVTFRCDPISEHNRLYWYRQTLGQGPEFLTYFQNEAQLEKSRLLSDRFSAERPKGSFSTLEIQRTEQGDSAMYLCASSHGGVDQPQHFGDGTRLSIL.

The J gene is TRBJ2-5, the V gene TRBV30; 10 bases match TRBD1. This CDR3 is 15 amino acids long. In germline, CDR1 is GTSNPN, CDR2 SVGIG (reference sequence). Unmatched junction bases numbered 9, after V lost 3 bases and J lost 5 bases. Here the CDR3 DNA reads TGTGCCTGGAGGAGGGACAGGGGTAGTCGGGAGACCCAGTACTTC. It yields the protein CAWRRDRGSRETQYF.